This T cell receptor beta chain comes out of a study of cytomegalovirus exposure and HLA in healthy donors. General observations from the study: For cytomegalovirus status, the classifier reportedly gave diagnoses with high specificity and sensitivity. A later analysis associated 16,000 or so TCR beta sequences with HLA alleles at a 0.05 false discovery rate.

V lost 5 bases to trimming and J lost 5 bases; unmatched junction nucleotides: 4. The CDR3 runs 14 residues. CDR1 is SGHTA and CDR2 is FQGNSA in the germline V gene. Amplification used 60 Vbeta primers and 13 Jbeta primers. The data were produced by immunoSEQ multiplex PCR, yet TCRdb's version contains in-frame clones alone and is incomplete. In the table there are around 100,000 clones, 73% of which are singletons. On this clone itself: The antigen is not known.

What was sequenced was PBMCs. This rearrangement joins TRBV7-2 to TRBJ1-4; 8 bases line up with TRBD1. This receptor was taken from a woman aged 25 to 39 in good health and CMV-seronegative. The CDR3 loop reads CASSPDRANEKLFF. CDR3 DNA sequence: TGTGCCAGCAGCCCGGACAGGGCGAATGAAAAACTGTTTTTT. The whole variable domain, filled in from reference TRBV7-2 and TRBJ1-4, reads GAGVSQSPSNKVTEKGKDVELRCDPISGHTALYWYRQSLGQGLEFLIYFQGNSAPDKSGLPSDRFSAERTGGSVSTLTIQRTQQEDSAVYLCASSPDRANEKLFFGSGTQLSVL.